This is a list of T cell receptor beta chains from one sample in a study of T-cell reconstitution after alpha-beta-depleted transplantation in children. MiXCR, run by TCRdb on the PCR reads, gives a single entry per CDR3 protein. In the table there are approximately 980,000 distinct CDR3 sequences, about 30% of which are singletons. The sequences come from PBMCs, mostly from graft donor cells, collected 360 days after TCRalphabeta/CD19-depleted stem cell transplant. The receptors here all came from a boy younger than two who had a stem cell transplant for SCID, so the T cells may come from the graft donor. Each CDR3 is given with its conserved first and last residue. The D gene is left open where the match is weak. Only some rows state a clone size, as once, few, many or a class for expanded clones.

>TRBJ1-4|TRBV5-1|few|-
CASKRGGSSNEKLFF
TGCGCCAGCAAAAGGGGCGGGTCCTCTAATGAAAAACTGTTTTTT
>TRBJ2-2|TRBV3-1|few|-
CASSRSTGNTGELFF
TGTGCCAGCAGCCGATCCACCGGGAACACCGGGGAGCTGTTTTTT
>TRBJ2-2|TRBV4-1|many|-
CASSHSGGDTGELFF
TGCGCCAGCAGCCATTCCGGGGGTGACACCGGGGAGCTGTTTTTT
>TRBJ2-2|TRBV20-1|-|TRBD1
CSASPGQGTGELFF
TGCAGTGCTTCTCCGGGACAGGGGACCGGGGAGCTGTTTTTT
>TRBJ2-3|TRBV28|-|-
CASSPIPGTNTQYF
TGTGCCAGCAGCCCCATCCCGGGCACCAATACGCAGTATTTT
>TRBJ2-2|TRBV11-1|-|-
CASSLARGQQANTGELFF
TGTGCCAGCAGCTTAGCTCGGGGCCAACAAGCGAACACCGGGGAGCTGTTTTTT
>TRBJ1-1|TRBV20-1|once|TRBD1
CSATPDRVLAGAFF
TGCAGTGCTACCCCGGACAGGGTTCTCGCGGGGGCTTTCTTT
>TRBJ1-1|TRBV3-1|few|TRBD1
CASSPSDRGQTEAFF
TGTGCCAGCAGCCCTTCGGACAGGGGCCAAACTGAAGCTTTCTTT
>TRBJ2-4|TRBV12-3/TRBV12-4|few|-
CASSLGSIIDIQYF
TGTGCCAGCAGTTTAGGGAGTATCATCGACATTCAGTACTTC
>TRBJ2-7|TRBV20-1|-|TRBD1
CSARQGYYEQYF
TGCAGCGCCCGACAGGGATACTACGAGCAGTACTTC
>TRBJ1-5|TRBV15|-|TRBD1
CATSTRQGGNQPQHF
TGTGCCACCAGCACTAGACAGGGTGGAAATCAGCCCCAGCATTTT
>TRBJ2-3|TRBV3-1|-|TRBD2
CASSGGELAGEGDTQYF
TGTGCCAGCAGCGGGGGGGAACTAGCGGGGGAAGGAGATACGCAGTATTTT
>TRBJ1-2|TRBV5-1|few|-
CASSLDNGANYGYTF
TGCGCCAGCAGCTTGGATAACGGCGCTAACTATGGCTACACCTTC
>TRBJ1-3|TRBV29-1|-|TRBD1
CSVEDPTGRTGNTIYF
TGCAGCGTTGAAGACCCGACAGGGCGGACTGGAAACACCATATATTTT
>TRBJ2-7|TRBV7-2|few|-
CASSLGPGGNYEQYF
TGTGCCAGCAGCTTAGGGCCCGGGGGCAACTACGAGCAGTACTTC
>TRBJ1-2|TRBV29-1|few|TRBD1
CSVRPRGRLGYTF
TGCAGCGTTCGACCCAGGGGGCGCCTCGGCTACACCTTC
>TRBJ2-3|TRBV5-1|-|TRBD2
CASSKTSGAVTDTQYF
TGCGCCAGCAGCAAGACTAGCGGGGCGGTAACAGATACGCAGTATTTT
>TRBJ2-7|TRBV4-3|few|TRBD1
CASSQGGQGVGEQYF
TGCGCCAGCAGCCAAGGAGGACAGGGGGTAGGCGAGCAGTACTTC
>TRBJ2-5|TRBV5-1|-|-
CASSQYGDLEEETQYF
TGCGCCAGCAGCCAATACGGGGACCTCGAAGAAGAGACCCAGTACTTC
>TRBJ2-3|TRBV7-7|-|-
CASSLDARSTDTQYF
TGTGCCAGCAGCTTAGACGCCAGGAGCACAGATACGCAGTATTTT
>TRBJ2-2|TRBV4-1|few|TRBD2
CASSLRGTSGPYTGELFF
TGCGCCAGCAGCCTCCGGGGGACTAGCGGACCCTACACCGGGGAGCTGTTTTTT
>TRBJ2-1|TRBV5-1|-|TRBD1
CASSPWVGTGANEQFF
TGCGCCAGCAGCCCTTGGGTCGGGACAGGGGCCAATGAGCAGTTCTTC
>TRBJ2-2|TRBV7-2|few|-
CASSPRERDTGELFF
TGTGCCAGCAGCCCTAGAGAACGGGACACCGGGGAGCTGTTTTTT
>TRBJ2-3|TRBV2|-|-
CASSDAGSVGRDTQYF
TGTGCCAGCAGTGATGCCGGTAGCGTAGGTAGGGATACGCAGTATTTT
>TRBJ2-5|TRBV7-3|-|-
CASSPGRSQETQYF
TGTGCCAGCAGCCCTGGACGGTCCCAAGAGACCCAGTACTTC
>TRBJ2-7|TRBV5-1|few|-
CASSKSAYEQYF
TGCGCCAGCAGTAAGAGCGCCTACGAGCAGTACTTC
>TRBJ2-7|TRBV20-1|few|-
CSAPGLPTYEQYF
TGCAGTGCTCCGGGACTTCCTACCTACGAGCAGTACTTC
>TRBJ2-1|TRBV2|-|TRBD2
CASSETSGGGRGEQFF
TGTGCCAGCAGTGAGACTAGCGGGGGTGGGAGGGGTGAGCAGTTCTTC
>TRBJ2-3|TRBV4-1|-|-
CASSQGVSDTQYF
TGCGCCAGCAGCCAAGGGGTGTCAGATACGCAGTATTTT
>TRBJ2-1|TRBV5-1|-|-
CASSLGGTSGVNNEQFF
TGCGCCAGCAGCTTGGGGGGGACAAGCGGGGTCAACAATGAGCAGTTCTTC
>TRBJ1-2|TRBV4-1|few|-
CASSQDTVTNYGYTF
TGCGCCAGCAGCCAAGATACGGTGACTAACTATGGCTACACCTTC
>TRBJ2-7|TRBV6-5|-|-
CASSSFKGEQYF
TGTGCCAGCAGTTCTTTCAAGGGCGAGCAGTACTTC
>TRBJ2-7|TRBV29-1|many|TRBD2
CSVGTSGGYEQYF
TGCAGCGTCGGGACTAGCGGGGGCTACGAGCAGTACTTC
>TRBJ1-5|TRBV6-5|many|-
CASRLIDSNQPQHF
TGTGCCAGCAGACTAATCGATAGCAATCAGCCCCAGCATTTT
>TRBJ2-7|TRBV11-1|-|TRBD1
CASSPRAVDRVGEQYF
TGTGCCAGCAGCCCTCGGGCAGTGGACAGGGTGGGTGAGCAGTACTTC
>TRBJ2-5|TRBV18|-|TRBD2
CASSPLSSGAETQYF
TGTGCCAGCTCACCACTCTCTAGCGGAGCTGAGACCCAGTACTTC
>TRBJ2-7|TRBV29-1|few|-
CSALFSYEQYF
TGCAGCGCCTTGTTTTCCTACGAGCAGTACTTC
>TRBJ2-7|TRBV7-9|-|-
CASSSLAVEQYF
TGTGCCAGCAGCTCCCTCGCGGTCGAGCAGTACTTC
>TRBJ2-1|TRBV7-9|few|-
CASSLGRPYGEQFF
TGTGCCAGCAGCTTAGGACGGCCTTATGGGGAGCAGTTCTTC
>TRBJ2-1|TRBV5-6|-|TRBD1
CASILDRGLGEQFF
TGTGCCAGCATCCTGGACAGGGGCCTTGGGGAGCAGTTCTTC